The TCR beta chain under discussion was sequenced for a study of T cells in Graves' hyperthyroidism and ophthalmopathy. Study summary: The initial diagnosis was the point when peripheral blood was collected, ahead of any treatment.

Diagnoses used clinical symptoms, serum thyroxine and TRAb, thyroid ultrasound and orbital computed tomography. Germline V gives CDR1 PRHDT, CDR2 FYEKMQ (reference sequence). The CDR3 contains 16 residues. Losses at the gene ends were 5 bases for V and 5 bases for J; bases not matched to a gene: 13. From RNA transcripts, TCR beta CDR3 regions were amplified. When the TCR CDR3 underwent first-round RT-PCR, the HTBI primer set was used. In TCRdb, the multiplex PCR reads were re-called with MiXCR into one record per CDR3 protein. The data contain roughly 700,000 distinct CDR3 sequences, about a third of them seen just once; the ten biggest clones take up about a third. In this sample, this clonotype turned up many times.

This sequence joins TRBV13 and TRBJ2-7; TRBD2 agrees at 9 bases. The clonotype was recovered from a woman aged 40 to 50 with Graves' hyperthyroidism. The sample taken for sequencing was blood. The CDR3 loop is CASSALLAGDHNEQYF. The CDR3 nucleotides are TGTGCCAGCAGCGCCTTACTAGCGGGCGATCACAACGAGCAGTACTTC.